The 15 T cell receptor beta chains in this list originate from one sample, sequenced in a study of blood T cell repertoires in COVID-19. Assay: immunoSEQ multiplex PCR; the TCRdb copy retains only in-frame clones and omits some. The table includes 310,000 or so clones, around 85% detected once. The material sequenced was PBMCs or T cells enriched from blood (not recorded which). Every receptor here comes from a woman aged 40 to 50 who had recovered from COVID-19.

This clone was counted a single time. The genes are TRBV7-9 and TRBJ2-7, with 15 bases aligning to TRBD2. In germline, CDR1 is SEHNR, CDR2 FQNEAQ (reference sequence). This CDR3 is 19 amino acids long. J lost 4 bases, V lost 2 bases, and 12 bases had no gene match. The CDR3 sequence is CASSLTYGTSGRRGYEQYF. The CDR3 DNA reads TGTGCCAGCAGCTTAACCTATGGGACTAGCGGGAGGAGGGGATACGAGCAGTACTTC. Filled out from reference TRBV7-9 and TRBJ2-7, the complete variable domain reads DTGVSQNPRHKITKRGQNVTFRCDPISEHNRLYWYRQTLGQGPEFLTYFQNEAQLEKSRLLSDRFSAERPKGSFSTLEIQRTEQGDSAMYLCASSLTYGTSGRRGYEQYFGPGTRLTVT.

CDR3: CASSGLAVTNTGELFF. The DNA for the CDR3 is TGTGCCAGTAGTGGCCTAGCGGTAACGAACACCGGGGAGCTGTTTTTT. The chain is built from TRBV19 and TRBJ2-2; 7 bases agree with TRBD2. With V trimmed by 5 bases and J by 0 bases, 6 bases remained unmatched. The CDR3 sequence is 16 residues long. Germline V gene sequence: CDR1 LNHDA, CDR2 SQIVND (reference sequence).

There are a few counts of this clone. Within the sample, other DNA sequences also encode this same CDR3. The chain employs TRBV25-1 and TRBJ2-7, with TRBD1 matching 10 bases. The V and J ends lost 6 bases and 3 bases, in that order; junction bases with no gene match: 2. This CDR3 is 13 amino acids long. Looked up from germline, CDR1 is MGHDK and CDR2 is SYGVNS. CDR3 amino acids: CASRGQGSYEQYF. The DNA for the CDR3 is TGTGCCAGCAGGGGACAGGGGAGCTACGAGCAGTACTTC.

The V call is TRBV5-1, the J call TRBJ2-3, with D perhaps TRBD1 (6 bases). Germline lookup yields CDR1 SGHRS and CDR2 YFSETQ. V lost 3 bases, J lost 4 bases, and 12 bases lay in between. This CDR3 is 14 amino acids long. CDR3 protein: CASSYQGPADTQYF. The CDR3 bases are TGCGCCAGCAGCTACCAGGGGCCAGCAGATACGCAGTATTTT.

J is TRBJ2-5 and V is TRBV2; no definite D call. The CDR3 is made up of 15 amino acids. The V gene's germline CDR1 is SNHLY and CDR2 FYNNEI. Trimming took 8 bases from V and 0 from J, leaving 16 bases between them. As DNA, the CDR3 is TGTGCCAGCGGAGAAAAGCTCTTGTACCAAGAGACCCAGTACTTC. Residues: CASGEKLLYQETQYF. The full variable domain, in which reference TRBV2 and TRBJ2-5 provide the parts outside the CDR3, is EPEVTQTPSHQVTQMGQEVILRCVPISNHLYFYWYRQILGQKVEFLVSFYNNEISEKSEIFDDQFSVERPDGSNFTLKIRSTKLEDSAMYFCASGEKLLYQETQYFGPGTRLLVL.

This chain links TRBV7-2 with TRBJ2-5; 7 bases line up with TRBD1. The CDR3 runs to 11 residues. Germline values: CDR1 SGHTA, CDR2 FQGNSA. Unmatched junction bases numbered 7, after V lost 4 bases and J lost 14 bases. The CDR3 spells CASSSPGQPYF. In nucleotides, the CDR3 is TGTGCCAGCAGCTCTCCGGGACAGCCCTACTTC.

The chain recombines TRBV24-1 with TRBJ2-2, with D possibly TRBD2 on 5 matching bases. Germline assignment: CDR1 KGHDR and CDR2 SFDVKD. The CDR3 extends over 17 amino acids. V lost 3 bases and J lost 3, with 16 bases in between. DNA for the CDR3: TGTGCCACCAGTGATGCCACTTGGGAGCGCGACACCGGGGAGCTGTTTTTT. Residues: CATSDATWERDTGELFF.

The chain combines TRBV7-2 with TRBJ2-1; TRBD1 aligns across 7 bases. CDR1 SGHTA and CDR2 FQGNSA come from the germline V gene. The CDR3 extends over 17 amino acids. Trimming cost V 5 bases and J 2 bases; bases outside gene matches: 12. The CDR3 protein is CASSAHSGTVTYNEQFF. The CDR3 region has the DNA TGTGCCAGCAGCGCCCACTCCGGGACAGTCACCTACAATGAGCAGTTCTTC.

The chain employs TRBV20-1 and TRBJ1-1, with D possibly matching TRBD1 (5 bases). The CDR3 runs 14 residues. Germline CDR1 DFQATT, CDR2 SNEGSKA (reference sequence). Trimming removed 3 bases from V and 0 bases from J, with 11 bases in between. The CDR3 sequence: CSASTTTVNTEAFF. CDR3 nucleotide sequence: TGCAGTGCTAGTACAACGACAGTGAACACTGAAGCTTTCTTT.

V and J are TRBV4-3 and TRBJ1-4, with D perhaps matching TRBD1 (5 bases). The CDR3 consists of 15 residues. Germline lookup yields CDR1 LGHNA and CDR2 YSLEER. The V end was cut by 4 bases, the J end by 6 bases, with 15 bases between. In DNA, the CDR3 is TGCGCCAGCAGCCGGGACTCTGGAGGAGATGAAAAACTGTTTTTT. Residues: CASSRDSGGDEKLFF.

The DNA for the CDR3 is TGCGCCAGCAGCCCAGGGACAGGGTACTATGGCTACACCTTC. Translating gives CASSPGTGYYGYTF. This rearrangement joins TRBV4-3 to TRBJ1-2, with 9 positions matching TRBD1. Germline V gives CDR1 LGHNA, CDR2 YSLEER. The CDR3 runs to 14 residues. Germline trimming cut 4 bases from V and 3 bases from J; bases unmatched to any gene: 3.

This chain connects TRBV5-4 to TRBJ2-6; TRBD1 agrees at 9 bases. This CDR3 comprises 18 residues. The V segment lost 4 bases and the J segment 0 bases; nucleotides outside the gene matches: 8. Germline V gives CDR1 SGHNT, CDR2 YYREEE (reference sequence). In DNA form, the CDR3 reads TGTGCCAGCAGCCGTCAAGGGACAGGGCTCTCTGGGGCCAACGTCCTGACTTTC. Amino acids: CASSRQGTGLSGANVLTF.

V usage is TRBV5-1 and J usage is TRBJ1-3, with a possible D match to TRBD1 (5 bases). Trimming pared 4 bases from V and 0 bases from J, leaving 14 bases between. This CDR3 is 16 amino acids long. Germline V gene data show CDR1 as SGHRS and CDR2 as YFSETQ. The DNA for the CDR3 is TGCGCCAGCAGCCAGGGCCGGGGGGGCTCTGGAAACACCATATATTTT. It encodes CASSQGRGGSGNTIYF.

This chain uses TRBV27 with TRBJ1-1; maybe TRBD1 (5 bases). V gave up 2 bases and J gave up 1 base, with 8 bases separating them. CDR1 is MNHEY, CDR2 SMNVEV, per germline (reference sequence). CDR3 size: 14 residues. CDR3 region: CASSLDRWNTEAFF. As DNA, the CDR3 is TGTGCCAGCAGTTTAGACAGATGGAACACTGAAGCTTTCTTT.

The chain combines TRBV6-2 or TRBV6-3 with TRBJ2-5; TRBD1 might be the D (5 bases). V gave up 2 bases and J gave up 5 bases, with 15 bases separating them. CDR3 size: 15 residues. Germline CDR1 is MNHEY and CDR2 is SVGEGT. The CDR3 spells CASSYGPTAAETQYF. CDR3 in DNA: TGTGCCAGCAGTTACGGCCCGACAGCAGCGGAGACCCAGTACTTC.